This T cell receptor (beta chain) was observed in a study of OX40 agonist ivuxolimab in advanced cancers. Profiled with immunoSEQ multiplex PCR; TCRdb holds only in-frame clones, not every one. This table holds 54,000 or so clones, nearly 80% found once. Trimming cost V 5 bases and J 0 bases; bases outside gene matches: 4. The germline gives CDR1 SGHTA, CDR2 FQGNSA. The CDR3 loop spans 15 amino acids. This clone was observed once. The rearrangement uses TRBV7-2 and TRBJ2-1, with TRBD1 matching over 7 bases. This TCR came from an adult with an advanced solid tumor such as melanoma, head and neck, liver or kidney cancer. The material sequenced was CD4+ or CD8+ T cells sorted from blood, taken in a trial of the OX40 agonist ivuxolimab. CDR3 DNA sequence: TGTGCCAGCAGCAACCGGGACAGCTCCTACAATGAGCAGTTCTTC. Translation gives CASSNRDSSYNEQFF.